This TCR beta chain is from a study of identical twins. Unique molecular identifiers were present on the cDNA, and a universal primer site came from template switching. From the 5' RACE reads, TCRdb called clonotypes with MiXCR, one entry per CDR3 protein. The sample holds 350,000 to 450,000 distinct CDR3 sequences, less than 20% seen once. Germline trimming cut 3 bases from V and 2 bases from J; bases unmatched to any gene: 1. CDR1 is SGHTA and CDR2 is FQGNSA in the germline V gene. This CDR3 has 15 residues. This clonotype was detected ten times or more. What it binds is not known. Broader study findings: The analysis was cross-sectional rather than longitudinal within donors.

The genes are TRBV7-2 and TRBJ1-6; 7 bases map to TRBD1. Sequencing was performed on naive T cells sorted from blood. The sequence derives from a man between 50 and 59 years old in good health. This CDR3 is CASSFQGAYNSPLHF. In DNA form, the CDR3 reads TGTGCCAGCAGCTTTCAGGGGGCCTATAATTCACCCCTCCACTTT.